This T cell receptor (beta chain) is drawn from a study of cytomegalovirus exposure and HLA in healthy donors (dated by TCRdb to 2017 to 2019). Study-wide context: An earlier analysis of 550 to 700 of the donors reported 250 to 300 Gb of sequence data and 117 million unique TCR beta sequences from roughly 200 million T cells. All discovery cohort repertoires had been generated using a single sequencing platform. The study aimed to test whether cataloging public T cell receptors could reveal signatures of past pathogen exposure. Across approximately 400 genotyped donors of the cohort, an average of roughly 230,000 unique TCR beta nucleotide sequences per donor were sequenced, and roughly 17% of those sequences were non-productive. Using immunosequencing, the study profiled T cell repertoires from 500 to 800 subjects and related those repertoires to cytomegalovirus serostatus. Of the roughly 400 genotyped donors, roughly 85% fell in the genetic ancestry cluster associated with self-reported Caucasian donors. High-throughput TCR immunosequencing, statistical association of individual TCRs with disease status, and machine learning were combined to predict cytomegalovirus infection status. A later genetic analysis used genome-wide SNP genotypes for about 55% of the 666 donors, treating that subset as a discovery cohort. In the later analysis, no new phenotypic data were used to find candidate immune exposures; instead, reliance was placed on TCR beta sequences and their occurrence across donors. In addition to the first cohort of several hundred subjects, a separate validation cohort of 130 or so different subjects was used. Donor age, sex, ethnicity and CMV serostatus were collected together with the repertoire data. HLA typing included class I and class II loci at four-digit resolution. A later analysis re-examined previously published TCR beta repertoires from about 670 donors and added high-resolution HLA genotyping to investigate patterns of TCR occurrence. The number of donors typed differed by locus, with roughly 620-640 for A, B, C, DRB1 and DQB1, 522 for DQA1, approximately 580 for DPA1, and 450 to 480 for DPB1. Roughly 5 DR-DQ haplotypes were treated as single units for association and clustering because of strong linkage in the cohort. An early release covering just under 650 HLA-typed donors comprised roughly 300 gigabases of sequencing data and approximately 80 million unique TCR sequences. An earlier analysis of around 580 of the donors used high-throughput TCR beta sequencing to judge whether each TCR beta V gene segment behaved as functional or pseudogenic. What the work shows at the level of the full study, not this receptor alone: In vitro tests confirmed that a few of the cytomegalovirus-associated TCR beta chains recognize cytomegalovirus antigens. In the study, 164 TCR beta chains were listed as associated with cytomegalovirus. In a later genetic analysis, fewer N-insertions in productive TCRs were reported among donors in an Asian-associated ancestry cluster than the approximately 630-donor mean. It was suggested by the authors that the approach could potentially be generalized to other disease states and immunological phenotypes. Broadly in line with IMGT annotations, most TCR beta V segments showed up in productive rearrangements about 87% or about 30% of the time in an earlier analysis of under 700 of the donors. Because counts were too low, some 16 rarely observed V segments, including chromosome 9 orphons, were excluded from the earlier analysis of a few hundred of the donors. Presence/absence analyses assumed roughly uniform sequencing depth across donors, an assumption that may not hold. In this cohort, only TCR beta chains were sequenced, and detectable features were limited by the absence of alpha or paired-chain data. Some IMGT-functional V segments, including TRBV6-2 and TRBV6-3, could not be distinguished by the 87-base-pair reads and were therefore excluded. At a false discovery rate of 0.05, a later analysis linked under 20,000 TCR beta sequences to specific HLA alleles. The classifier was reported to diagnose cytomegalovirus status with high specificity and sensitivity in both the original cohort and the validation cohort. Because HLA typing was missing for some donors at each locus, association tests included only the typed subset. A cluster of highly shared sequence variants was judged likely to represent a technical artifact of the sequencing pipeline. A later analysis found that HLA-associated TCR beta chains were more clonally expanded and had lower generation probabilities than equally common non-associated chains. A later analysis found that most CMV-associated TCR beta chains appeared HLA-restricted, with HLA associations seemingly driven largely by CMV exposure. An association between a missense DCLRE1C variant and V-gene and J-gene trimming of TCR beta chains was found in a later genetic analysis and replicated in an independent cohort. While some public TCRs were present in many individuals, most TCR sequences turned up only very rarely across donors. A further reported finding was that TCR beta sequences accurately predicted the HLA-A and HLA-B alleles for most subjects in the first cohort. Several of the top co-occurrence clusters appeared to be linked to parvovirus B19, influenza, CMV and Epstein-Barr virus, according to a later analysis. Immune exposure information for the cohort was limited to CMV serostatus. Assigning TCR associations to individual alleles was difficult when HLA alleles, especially DR and DQ, strongly co-occurred. Correlated functional status among segregating V segments might be attributable to linkage disequilibrium, but an unknown experimental factor could not be ruled out. A later analysis found that TCR association rates varied across HLA loci, with DRB1 alleles showing the most associated TCRs and HLA-C alleles the fewest.

The library was generated by the immunoSEQ multiplex PCR assay. A mixture of 60 forward primers for TCR Vbeta segments and 13 reverse primers for TCR Jbeta segments was used in the multiplex PCR. A multiplex PCR assay on genomic DNA amplified the CDR3 region of rearranged TCR beta genes. The amplified TCR beta libraries were sequenced on the Illumina HiSeq System as 87-base-pair reads. For the original study's pipeline: A later analysis tallied about 77 million unique TCR beta chains across the 550 to 850 repertoires, and about 12 million of those chains were shared by two or more donors. Raw reads were error-corrected and collapsed into unique sequences by a nearest-neighbor algorithm in which closely related sequences were merged to remove PCR and sequencing errors. V, D and J gene segments were assigned by aligning CDR3 sequences to IMGT reference sequences. Each retained sequence needed at least a six-nucleotide match to both a V gene segment and a J gene segment. A rearrangement was called productive if the CDR3 had no stop codons and remained in frame with V and J, and every other rearrangement was called non-productive. Following IMGT convention, CDR3 was defined as the stretch from the second conserved V-encoded cysteine up to the conserved J-encoded phenylalanine. The earlier analysis of about 610 of the donors excluded sequences that lacked an unambiguous match to a single V gene segment. An earlier analysis of over 450 of the donors classified V segments as functional when productive rearrangements were above 56.7% and as segregating when the standard deviation between donors was above 5%. A statistical classification framework was built to diagnose cytomegalovirus status from the catalog of TCR beta chain sequences. In a later analysis, TCR nucleotide sequences were compared against IMGT/GENE-DB human TR gene sequences so that V and J genes could be assigned. Using the TCRdist pipeline, a later analysis assigned CDR3 sequences along with most-parsimonious VDJ recombination scenarios. In a later analysis, every TCR beta chain was defined by the combination of its CDR3 amino acid sequence and its V-gene family, and reads without a unique V-gene family were dropped. In a later analysis, 550 to 650 highly shared, low-generation-probability nucleotide sequences were removed to address suspected cross-contamination and a sequencing artifact. For each public chain, a later analysis derived a clonal expansion index from normalized ranks of inferred template counts within each repertoire. Generation probabilities in a later analysis came from a VDJ recombination model fitted to out-of-frame rearrangements, and those results were checked against IGoR. In a later analysis, TCR-TCR, TCR-HLA and TCR-CMV co-occurrence was scored with hypergeometric tests, and a repertoire-size bias correction was applied to TCR pairs. To estimate false discovery rates, a later analysis permuted the HLA or CMV assignments 20 times. In a later analysis, co-occurring TCRs were grouped with DBSCAN, and TCRdist sequence similarity was added when clustering was performed within HLA-allele-positive subsets. Repertoires with fewer than 30,000 or more than 120,000 public chains were left out of co-occurrence clustering, as were a handful of repertoires with anomalous nucleotide sharing. The table comes from immuneACCESS by way of TCRdb, which keeps in-frame sequences with V and J called. Part of the clones is missing from these tables; in studies checked, under half for an unresolved V gene and the rest for unknown reasons. V and J calls and clone size are those listed in that table; D and trimming were worked out from the DNA. The sample yields over 95,000 clones; about 79% were counted once. Jointly, the top ten make up roughly 2.5% of the sample.

Worth noting for this clone: Its antigen remains undetermined. Nothing much larger sits one base from this clone, and base qualities are not available.

The CDR3, from cysteine to phenylalanine, totals 14 residues. Just CDR3 DNA is preserved here, 42 bases in frame from base 1. The germline V gene encodes CDR1 LNHDA and CDR2 SQIVND (reference sequence). V drops 7 bases and J drops 9 bases, leaving 19 bases in between. In total, roughly 670 healthy bone marrow donors made up the cohort. Cohort members were all nominally healthy when sampled, although unrecorded immune exposures were likely present. The donor was CMV seronegative and was included in the group of a few hundred seronegative cohort members. Each donor provided a peripheral blood sample, and peripheral blood mononuclear cells were used for TCR beta sequencing. Genomic DNA was extracted from the blood cell samples with the Qiagen DNeasy Blood Extraction Kit.

The chain is assembled from TRBV19 and TRBJ2-1; D gene: possibly TRBD2, on 5 matching bases. The sequence derives from a woman between 18 and 29 years old in good health and CMV-seronegative. Sequences were obtained from PBMCs. The DNA sequence is as follows: TGTGCCAGTATTGCTGGGAGAAGGGCCTCTGAGCAGTTCTTC. It codes for CASIAGRRASEQFF.